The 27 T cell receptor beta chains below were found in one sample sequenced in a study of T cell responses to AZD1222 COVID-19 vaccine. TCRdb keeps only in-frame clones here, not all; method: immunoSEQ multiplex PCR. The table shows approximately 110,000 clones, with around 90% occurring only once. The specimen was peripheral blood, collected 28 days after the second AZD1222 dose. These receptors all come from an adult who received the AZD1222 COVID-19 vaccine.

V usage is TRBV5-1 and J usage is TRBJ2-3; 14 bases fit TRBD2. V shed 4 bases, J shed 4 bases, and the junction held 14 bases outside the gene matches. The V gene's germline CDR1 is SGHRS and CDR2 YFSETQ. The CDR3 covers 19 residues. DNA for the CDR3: TGCGCCAGCAGCCGGACTGGGACTAGCGGGGGCTATTATCCAGATACGCAGTATTTT. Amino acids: CASSRTGTSGGYYPDTQYF.

The DNA of the CDR3 is TGCGCCAGCAGCGCCGACACAGGGCGGAATCAGCCCCAGCATTTT. Translating it yields CASSADTGRNQPQHF. The chain uses TRBV5-1 and TRBJ1-5; D is possibly TRBD1 (6 bases). This CDR3 region has 15 residues. From germline, CDR1 is SGHRS and CDR2 YFSETQ. Trimming shortened V by 4 bases and J by 4 bases, and 15 bases separated the two germline ends. The full variable domain, completed using reference TRBV5-1 and TRBJ1-5, is KAGVTQTPRYLIKTRGQQVTLSCSPISGHRSVSWYQQTPGQGLQFLFEYFSETQRNKGNFPGRFSGRQFSNSRSEMNVSTLELGDSALYLCASSADTGRNQPQHFGDGTRLSIL.

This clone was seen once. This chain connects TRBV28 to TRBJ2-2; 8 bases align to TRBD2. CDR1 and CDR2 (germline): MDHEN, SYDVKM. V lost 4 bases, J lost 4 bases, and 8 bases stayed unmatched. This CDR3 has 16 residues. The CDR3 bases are TGTGCCAGCAGTTCCCGAATCGGGGGGGGCACCGGGGAGCTGTTTTTT. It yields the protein CASSSRIGGGTGELFF.

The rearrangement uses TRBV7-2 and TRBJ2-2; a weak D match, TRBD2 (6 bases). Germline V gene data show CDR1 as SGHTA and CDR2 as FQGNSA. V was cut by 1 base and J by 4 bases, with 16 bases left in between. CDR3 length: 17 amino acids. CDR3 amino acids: CASSLVGIGSGTGELFF. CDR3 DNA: TGTGCCAGCAGCTTAGTAGGGATAGGTAGCGGCACCGGGGAGCTGTTTTTT.

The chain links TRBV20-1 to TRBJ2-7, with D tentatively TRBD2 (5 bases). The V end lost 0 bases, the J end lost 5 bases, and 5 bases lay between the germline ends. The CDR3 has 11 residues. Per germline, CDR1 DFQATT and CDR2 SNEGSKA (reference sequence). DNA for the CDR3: TGCAGTGCTAGAGAGGGAGACGAGCAGTACTTC. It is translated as CSAREGDEQYF.

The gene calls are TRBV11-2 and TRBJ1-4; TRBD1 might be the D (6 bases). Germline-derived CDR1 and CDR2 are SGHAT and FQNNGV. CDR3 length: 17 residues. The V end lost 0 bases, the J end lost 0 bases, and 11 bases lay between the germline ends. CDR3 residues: CASSLEIRQATNEKLFF. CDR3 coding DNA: TGTGCCAGCAGCTTAGAAATTAGACAGGCAACTAATGAAAAACTGTTTTTT.

The CDR3 bases are TGCAGTGCTAGTAGTCAGGGGCGCTATGGCTACACCTTC. Residues: CSASSQGRYGYTF. The chain has TRBV20-1 and TRBJ1-2; D might be TRBD1 (6 bases). V was pared by 3 bases and J by 4 bases, with 12 bases between. CDR1 is DFQATT and CDR2 is SNEGSKA in the germline V gene (reference sequence). This CDR3 has 13 residues.

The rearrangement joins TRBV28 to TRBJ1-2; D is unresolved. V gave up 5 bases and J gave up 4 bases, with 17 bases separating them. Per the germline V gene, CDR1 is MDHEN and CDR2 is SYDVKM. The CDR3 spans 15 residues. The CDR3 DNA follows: TGTGCCAGCAGTGGCGGGAGCCTCGTACCCTATGGCTACACCTTC. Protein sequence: CASSGGSLVPYGYTF.

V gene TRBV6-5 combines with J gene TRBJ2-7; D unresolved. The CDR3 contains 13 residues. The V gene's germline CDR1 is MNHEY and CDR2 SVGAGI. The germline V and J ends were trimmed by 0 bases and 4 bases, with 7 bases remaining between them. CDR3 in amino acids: CASSYSKVYEQYF. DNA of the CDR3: TGTGCCAGCAGTTACTCGAAGGTTTACGAGCAGTACTTC.

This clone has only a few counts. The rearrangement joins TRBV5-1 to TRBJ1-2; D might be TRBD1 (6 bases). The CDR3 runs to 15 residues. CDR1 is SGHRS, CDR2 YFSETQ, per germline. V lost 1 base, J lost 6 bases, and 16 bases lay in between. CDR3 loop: CASSLSNRAENGYTF. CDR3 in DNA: TGCGCCAGCAGCTTGTCGAACAGGGCTGAAAATGGCTACACCTTC.

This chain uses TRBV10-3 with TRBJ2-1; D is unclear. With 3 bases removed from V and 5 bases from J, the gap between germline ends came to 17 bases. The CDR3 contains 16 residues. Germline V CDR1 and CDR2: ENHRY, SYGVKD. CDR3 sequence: CAISDPLFKANNEQFF. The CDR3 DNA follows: TGTGCCATCAGTGACCCGTTATTCAAAGCCAACAATGAGCAGTTCTTC.

The chain's CDR3 is CASSFTGGYDQPQHF. The CDR3 coding sequence is TGCGCCAGCAGCTTCACAGGGGGCTACGATCAGCCCCAGCATTTT. The chain couples TRBV5-1 to TRBJ1-5, with 9 bases fitting TRBD1. Germline values: CDR1 SGHRS, CDR2 YFSETQ. The CDR3 loop spans 15 amino acids. V shed 2 bases and J 5 bases; nucleotides not matched to a gene: 5.

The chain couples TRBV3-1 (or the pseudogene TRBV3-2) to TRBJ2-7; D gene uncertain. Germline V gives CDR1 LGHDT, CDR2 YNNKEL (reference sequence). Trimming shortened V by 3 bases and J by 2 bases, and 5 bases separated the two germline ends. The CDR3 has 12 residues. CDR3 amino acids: CASSQSPYEQYF. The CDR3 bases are TGTGCCAGCAGCCAGTCCCCCTACGAGCAGTACTTC.

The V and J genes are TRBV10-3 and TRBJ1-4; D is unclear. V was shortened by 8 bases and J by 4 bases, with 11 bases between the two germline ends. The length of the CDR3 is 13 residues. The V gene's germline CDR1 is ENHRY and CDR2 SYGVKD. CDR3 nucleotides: TGTGCCATCGCGACGGGCAATAATGAAAAACTGTTTTTT. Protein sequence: CAIATGNNEKLFF.

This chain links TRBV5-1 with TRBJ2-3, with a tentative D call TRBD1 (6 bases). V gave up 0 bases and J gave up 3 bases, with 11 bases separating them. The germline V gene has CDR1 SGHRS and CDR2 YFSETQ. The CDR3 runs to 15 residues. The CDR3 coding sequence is TGCGCCAGCAGCTTGGCTACAGGGAAAACAGATACGCAGTATTTT. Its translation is CASSLATGKTDTQYF.

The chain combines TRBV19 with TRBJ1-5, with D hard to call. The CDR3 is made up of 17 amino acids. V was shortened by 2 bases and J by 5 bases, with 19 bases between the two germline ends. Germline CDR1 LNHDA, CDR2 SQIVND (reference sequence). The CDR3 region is CASSISPPGKGDQPQHF. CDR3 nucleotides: TGTGCCAGTAGTATATCCCCTCCGGGGAAGGGAGATCAGCCCCAGCATTTT. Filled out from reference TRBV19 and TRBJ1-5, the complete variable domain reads DGGITQSPKYLFRKEGQNVTLSCEQNLNHDAMYWYRQDPGQGLRLIYYSQIVNDFQKGDIAEGYSVSREKKESFPLTVTSAQKNPTAFYLCASSISPPGKGDQPQHFGDGTRLSIL.

The CDR3 DNA is TGTGCCAGTGGGATTGGACAGGGCCTTTCACCCCTCCACTTT. Translating it yields CASGIGQGLSPLHF. V gene TRBV27 combines with J gene TRBJ1-6, with 8 bases identical to TRBD1. CDR1 MNHEY and CDR2 SMNVEV come from the germline V gene (reference sequence). Trimming took 9 bases from V and 9 from J; bases not matched to a gene: 10. The CDR3 loop spans 14 amino acids.

CDR3 in amino acids: CASSEDGSFYEQYF. As DNA, the CDR3 is TGTGCCAGCAGTGAAGACGGATCCTTCTACGAGCAGTACTTC. This chain links TRBV2 with TRBJ2-7; D is ambiguous. Germline CDR1 SNHLY, CDR2 FYNNEI. The CDR3 sequence is 14 residues long. V shed 1 base and J shed 3 bases, with 10 bases lying between them.

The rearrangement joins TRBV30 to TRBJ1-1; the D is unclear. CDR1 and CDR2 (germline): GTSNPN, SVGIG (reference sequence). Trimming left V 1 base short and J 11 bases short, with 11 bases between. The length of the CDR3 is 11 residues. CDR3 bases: TGTGCCTGGAGTGAGACATCCCAGGCTTTCTTT. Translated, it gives CAWSETSQAFF.

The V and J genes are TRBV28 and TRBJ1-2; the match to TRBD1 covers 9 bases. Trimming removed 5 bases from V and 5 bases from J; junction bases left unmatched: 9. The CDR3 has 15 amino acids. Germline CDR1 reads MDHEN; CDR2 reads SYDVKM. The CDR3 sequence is CASSTTGGRRYGYTF. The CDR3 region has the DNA TGTGCCAGCAGTACCACAGGGGGCCGACGATATGGCTACACCTTC.

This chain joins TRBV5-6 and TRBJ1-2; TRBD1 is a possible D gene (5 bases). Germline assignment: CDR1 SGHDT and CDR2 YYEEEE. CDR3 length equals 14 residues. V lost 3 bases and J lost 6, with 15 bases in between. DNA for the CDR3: TGTGCCAGCAGCTACCGATCGGCCAGGGATGGCTACACCTTC. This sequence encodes CASSYRSARDGYTF.

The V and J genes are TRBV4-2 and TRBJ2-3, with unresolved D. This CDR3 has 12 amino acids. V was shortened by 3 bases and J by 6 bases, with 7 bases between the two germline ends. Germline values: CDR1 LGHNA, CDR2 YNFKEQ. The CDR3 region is CASSQGPDTQYF. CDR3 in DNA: TGTGCCAGCAGCCAGGGCCCCGATACGCAGTATTTT.

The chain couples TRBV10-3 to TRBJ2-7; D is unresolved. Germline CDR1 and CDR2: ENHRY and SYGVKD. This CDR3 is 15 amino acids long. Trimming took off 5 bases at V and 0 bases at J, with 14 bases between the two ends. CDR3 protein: CAISTGHFTSYEQYF. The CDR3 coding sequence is TGTGCCATCAGTACGGGCCATTTTACCTCCTACGAGCAGTACTTC.

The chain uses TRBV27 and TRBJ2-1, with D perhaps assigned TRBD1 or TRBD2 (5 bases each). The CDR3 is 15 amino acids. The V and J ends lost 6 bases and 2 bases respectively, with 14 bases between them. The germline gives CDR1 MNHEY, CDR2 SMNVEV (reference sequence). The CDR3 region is CASSLGTPPYNEQFF. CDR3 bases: TGTGCCAGCAGCCTCGGGACGCCGCCCTACAATGAGCAGTTCTTC.

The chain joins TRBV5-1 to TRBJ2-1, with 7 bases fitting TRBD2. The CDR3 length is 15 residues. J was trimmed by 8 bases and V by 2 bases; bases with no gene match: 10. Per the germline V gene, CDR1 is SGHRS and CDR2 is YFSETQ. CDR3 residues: CASSLRSSGNDEQFF. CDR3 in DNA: TGCGCCAGCAGCTTACGGTCTAGCGGAAACGATGAGCAGTTCTTC. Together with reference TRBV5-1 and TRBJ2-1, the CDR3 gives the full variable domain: KAGVTQTPRYLIKTRGQQVTLSCSPISGHRSVSWYQQTPGQGLQFLFEYFSETQRNKGNFPGRFSGRQFSNSRSEMNVSTLELGDSALYLCASSLRSSGNDEQFFGPGTRLTVL.

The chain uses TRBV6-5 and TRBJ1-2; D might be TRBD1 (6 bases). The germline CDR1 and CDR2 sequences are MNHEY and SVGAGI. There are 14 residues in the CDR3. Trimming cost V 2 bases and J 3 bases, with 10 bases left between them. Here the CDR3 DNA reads TGTGCCAGCAGTTACGCAGGGGTCGACTATGGCTACACCTTC. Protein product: CASSYAGVDYGYTF.

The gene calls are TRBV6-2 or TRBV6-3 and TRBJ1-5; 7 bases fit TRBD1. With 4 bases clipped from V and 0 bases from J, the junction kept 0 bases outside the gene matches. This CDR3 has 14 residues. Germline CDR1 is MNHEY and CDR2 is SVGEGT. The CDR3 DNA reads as TGTGCCAGCAGTTGGACAGGTAGCAATCAGCCCCAGCATTTT. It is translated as CASSWTGSNQPQHF.